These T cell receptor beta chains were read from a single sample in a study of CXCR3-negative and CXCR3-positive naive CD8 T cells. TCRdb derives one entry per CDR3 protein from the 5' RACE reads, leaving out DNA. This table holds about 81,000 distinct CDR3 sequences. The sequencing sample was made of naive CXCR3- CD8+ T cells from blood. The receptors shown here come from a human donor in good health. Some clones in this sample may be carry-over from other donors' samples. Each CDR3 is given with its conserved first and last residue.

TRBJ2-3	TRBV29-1	CSVDFGTGSTDTQYF
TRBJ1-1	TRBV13	CASSLAGTGRGAFF
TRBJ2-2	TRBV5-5	CASSLEVLPGELFF
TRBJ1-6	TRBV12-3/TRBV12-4	CASSLSASRSSPLHF
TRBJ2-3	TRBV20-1	CSASGLANTYTQYF
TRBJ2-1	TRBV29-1	CSVQRGAYNEQFF
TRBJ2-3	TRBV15	CATSGTSGGSDTQYF
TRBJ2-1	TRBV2	CASSVGLAGGLNEPFF
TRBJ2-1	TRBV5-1	CASSSGGEYNEQFF
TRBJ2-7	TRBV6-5	CASSYIEASGEQYF
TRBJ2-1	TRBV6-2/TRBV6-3	CASSSLAGPLGEQFF
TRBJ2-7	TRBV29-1	CSVGSTPYEQYF
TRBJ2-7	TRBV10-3	CAITNTDSYEQYF
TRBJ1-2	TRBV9	CASSTSPDRVQDGYTF
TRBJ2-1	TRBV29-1	CSVEEWTSGSSYNEQFF
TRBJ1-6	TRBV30	CAWSIGRGYLSFNSPLHF
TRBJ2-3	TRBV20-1	CSARASSGGSTDTQYF
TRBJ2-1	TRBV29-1	CSAERGDYNEQFF
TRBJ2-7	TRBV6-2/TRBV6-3	CASSPLQNEQYF
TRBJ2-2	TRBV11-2	CASSSGGDSLTGELFF
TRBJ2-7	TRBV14	CASSQDSVSYEQYF
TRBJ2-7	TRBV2	CASSDLAGGSSYEQYF
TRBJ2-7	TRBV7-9	CASSSPGGGGHEQYF
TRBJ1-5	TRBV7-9	CASTQGNKPQHF
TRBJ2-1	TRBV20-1	CSARPRQGIYNEQFF
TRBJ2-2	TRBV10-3	CAISESGLAGGPTGELFF
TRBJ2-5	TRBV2	CASPRRGALPKETQYF
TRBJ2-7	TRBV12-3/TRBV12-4	CASSTGSTYEQYF
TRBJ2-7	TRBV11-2	CASSLNEGLPYEQYF
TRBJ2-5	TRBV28	CASSSVGAQETQYF
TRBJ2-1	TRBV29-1	CSGQDSSYNEQFF
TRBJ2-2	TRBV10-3	CAISELGQGDTGELFF
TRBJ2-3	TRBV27	CASRERGLALSDTQYF
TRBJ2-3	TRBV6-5	CASTAGTDTQYF
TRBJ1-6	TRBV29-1	CSTGDSYNSPLHF
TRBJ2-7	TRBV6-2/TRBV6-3	CASSSGTGSLYEQYF
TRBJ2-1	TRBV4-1	CASSPPGLAGERPYNEQFF